This entry lists 23 T cell receptor beta chains sequenced from one sample in a study of shared clonotypes between healthy human individuals. The data were produced by immunoSEQ multiplex PCR, yet TCRdb's version contains in-frame clones alone and is incomplete. The data hold about 520,000 clones, with more than 95% observed a single time. The source material was naive CD4+ T cells sorted from blood. As for subset: CD45RA+ positively selected. Receptors were obtained from a woman in her twenties or thirties in good health.

This rearrangement joins TRBV18 to TRBJ2-7, with TRBD2 identical over 12 bases. Per the germline V gene, CDR1 is KGHSH and CDR2 is LQKENI. This CDR3 spans 15 amino acids. Trimming at V came to 6 bases and at J to 1 base, leaving 4 bases not matched to a gene. CDR3 protein: CASSRGLAGSYEQYF. The CDR3 DNA is TGTGCCAGCTCGCGAGGACTAGCGGGATCCTACGAGCAGTACTTC. Full variable domain (outside the CDR3, taken from reference TRBV18 and TRBJ2-7): NAGVMQNPRHLVRRRGQEARLRCSPMKGHSHVYWYRQLPEEGLKFMVYLQKENIIDESGMPKERFSAEFPKEGPSILRIQQVVRGDSAAYFCASSRGLAGSYEQYFGPGTRLTVT.

The chain employs TRBV30 and TRBJ2-5; D is uncertain. The length of the CDR3 is 11 residues. V lost 2 bases, J lost 11 bases, and 12 bases lay in between. Germline CDR1 reads GTSNPN; CDR2 reads SVGIG (reference sequence). CDR3 nucleotides: TGTGCCTGGAGTCCAAGGAGTGAGCAGTACTTC. It translates to CAWSPRSEQYF.

The V call is TRBV30, the J call TRBJ2-7, with D possibly TRBD1 on 6 matching bases. V lost 6 bases, J lost 7 bases, and 22 bases lay in between. The germline V gene encodes CDR1 GTSNPN and CDR2 SVGIG (reference sequence). The CDR3 spans 14 residues. The CDR3 DNA reads TGTGCCTGCGACACAGGGCCCCGGGGATGGGAGCAGTACTTC. Translation: CACDTGPRGWEQYF.

The chain uses TRBV27 and TRBJ1-2; 11 bases agree with TRBD1. V lost 0 bases, J lost 3 bases, and 12 bases stayed unmatched. The CDR3 sequence is 19 residues long. Looked up from germline, CDR1 is MNHEY and CDR2 is SMNVEV (reference sequence). CDR3 bases: TGTGCCAGCAGTTTATCGATGGGACAGGGGGGCCTTTTGGACTATGGCTACACCTTC. Amino acids: CASSLSMGQGGLLDYGYTF.

The V gene is TRBV2, the J gene TRBJ1-2, with D tentatively TRBD1 (5 bases). Trimming cost V 0 bases and J 4 bases, with 9 bases left between them. The CDR3 extends over 14 amino acids. Germline V CDR1 and CDR2: SNHLY, FYNNEI. The CDR3 DNA sequence: TGTGCCAGCAGTGAAGCTCGAGGGGCCTATGGCTACACCTTC. Its protein product is CASSEARGAYGYTF.

The chain couples TRBV6-5 to TRBJ1-6; D remains ambiguous. Germline loops: CDR1 MNHEY, CDR2 SVGAGI. This CDR3 has 12 amino acids. Trimming removed 6 bases at V and 7 bases at J, with 7 bases between. CDR3 sequence reads: CASSRTNSPLHF. CDR3 nucleotide sequence: TGTGCCAGCAGCAGGACCAATTCACCCCTCCACTTT.

The DNA of the CDR3 is TGTGCCAGCAGCTTAGTTATCGGACTAGCGGGGTCCACAGATACGCAGTATTTT. It specifies CASSLVIGLAGSTDTQYF. The chain couples TRBV7-9 to TRBJ2-3; TRBD2 aligns across 12 bases. V shed 1 base, J shed 2 bases, and the junction held 7 bases outside the gene matches. Germline lookup yields CDR1 SEHNR and CDR2 FQNEAQ (reference sequence). The CDR3 totals 18 residues.

This chain joins TRBV4-1 and TRBJ2-5; TRBD2 matches at 7 bases. The V segment lost 4 bases and the J segment 5 bases; nucleotides outside the gene matches: 4. The V gene's germline CDR1 is MGHRA and CDR2 YSYEKL. The CDR3 has 13 residues. In DNA, the CDR3 is TGCGCCAGCAGCCGAACAGCGGGGGAGACCCAGTACTTC. It yields the protein CASSRTAGETQYF.

The rearrangement joins TRBV5-1 to TRBJ1-3; D possibly corresponds to TRBD1 (6 bases). There are 17 residues in the CDR3. The germline V and J ends were trimmed by 0 bases and 0 bases, with 13 bases remaining between them. Germline CDR1 reads SGHRS; CDR2 reads YFSETQ. CDR3 nucleotides: TGCGCCAGCAGCTTGGTCGGGGGCGGAAGCTCTGGAAACACCATATATTTT. This gives the protein CASSLVGGGSSGNTIYF.

This clone showed up just a few times. CDR3 amino acids: CAWSVETSLYGYTF. CDR3 nucleotides: TGTGCCTGGAGTGTGGAAACTTCGCTCTATGGCTACACCTTC. V and J are TRBV30 and TRBJ1-2; no reliable D call. This CDR3 region has 14 residues. Germline loops: CDR1 GTSNPN, CDR2 SVGIG (reference sequence). Trimming left V 0 bases short and J 4 bases short, with 12 bases between.

The CDR3 is CASSQVLAGGADTQYF. For the CDR3, the DNA is TGCGCCAGCAGCCAAGTATTAGCGGGAGGGGCAGATACGCAGTATTTT. The chain joins TRBV4-1 to TRBJ2-3; TRBD2 matches at 11 bases. The germline V gene encodes CDR1 MGHRA and CDR2 YSYEKL. J lost 4 bases, V lost 1 base, and 4 bases had no gene match. The CDR3 runs 16 residues.

This sequence joins TRBV18 and TRBJ1-2; 8 nucleotides agree with TRBD1. CDR1 KGHSH and CDR2 LQKENI come from the germline V gene. The CDR3 is 15 residues long. V trimming: 4 bases; J trimming: 1 base; junction bases outside the gene matches: 5. The CDR3 DNA sequence: TGTGCCAGCTCACGAAGGGGACAGGATAACTATGGCTACACCTTC. Translated, it gives CASSRRGQDNYGYTF.

This clone showed up just once. V gene TRBV6-5 combines with J gene TRBJ2-7; D is unresolved. CDR3 size: 12 residues. Deletions cut 4 bases from V and 8 bases from J, with 12 bases between. The germline V gene has CDR1 MNHEY and CDR2 SVGAGI. The DNA for the CDR3 is TGTGCCAGCAGTTTCGACATGGCTAAGCAGTACTTC. Translation gives CASSFDMAKQYF.

With respect to this clone: Mismatch with germline at one junction end may stem from a read error. This chain joins TRBV6-6 and TRBJ1-1; D gene uncertain. The germline CDR1 and CDR2 sequences are MNHNY and SVGAGI (reference sequence). The CDR3 is 15 residues long. For the CDR3, the DNA is TGTGCCAGCAGTAACTCCGGACGGGCGGACACTGAAGCTTTCTTT. This codes for CASSNSGRADTEAFF.

The V gene is TRBV6-1, the J gene TRBJ1-3; maybe TRBD1 (5 bases). Germline values: CDR1 MNHNS, CDR2 SASEGT. Deletions cut 6 bases from V and 2 bases from J, with 11 bases between. This CDR3 region has 14 residues. CDR3 in amino acids: CASSGAVTGNTIYF. The CDR3 region has the DNA TGTGCCAGCAGCGGGGCTGTTACTGGAAACACCATATATTTT.

The chain joins TRBV4-1 to TRBJ2-7; 8 nucleotides align to TRBD2. The CDR3 covers 18 residues. The V and J ends lost 3 bases and 4 bases, in that order; junction bases with no gene match: 17. Germline V gives CDR1 MGHRA, CDR2 YSYEKL. The CDR3 loop is CASSQESPFAGGRYEQYF. The CDR3 DNA follows: TGCGCCAGCAGCCAGGAGAGTCCTTTCGCGGGAGGAAGGTACGAGCAGTACTTC.

This clone was counted once. The CDR3 region has the DNA TGTGCCAGCTCACCAACCGACAGGGATCAGCCCCAGCATTTT. Translating gives CASSPTDRDQPQHF. The V gene is TRBV18, the J gene TRBJ1-5, with 7 nucleotides matching TRBD1. V shed 2 bases and J 5 bases; nucleotides not matched to a gene: 3. The CDR3 covers 14 residues. Germline-derived CDR1 and CDR2 are KGHSH and LQKENI.

The J gene is TRBJ2-1, the V gene TRBV7-2; perhaps D is TRBD1 or TRBD2 (5 bases each). CDR3 length: 14 amino acids. Trimming pared 3 bases from V and 9 bases from J, leaving 15 bases between. Germline CDR1 reads SGHTA; CDR2 reads FQGNSA. The CDR3: CASSLIRDAGEQFF. The CDR3 nucleotides read TGTGCCAGCAGCTTGATCAGGGACGCCGGTGAGCAGTTCTTC.

The chain employs TRBV20-1 and TRBJ2-7, with D unclear. CDR1 DFQATT and CDR2 SNEGSKA come from the germline V gene (reference sequence). The CDR3 totals 11 residues. V was pared by 4 bases and J by 8 bases, with 12 bases between. As DNA, the CDR3 is TGCAGTGCTAACCCCATTGTGCAGCAGTACTTC. This codes for CSANPIVQQYF.

The chain links TRBV20-1 to TRBJ1-6, with unresolved D. Trimming left V 3 bases short and J 10 bases short, with 7 bases between. Germline CDR1 is DFQATT and CDR2 is SNEGSKA (reference sequence). The CDR3 is made up of 11 amino acids. For the CDR3, the DNA is TGCAGTGCTAGGGAGGACTCACCCCTCCACTTT. Translated, it gives CSAREDSPLHF.

This chain joins TRBV6-5 and TRBJ2-5; D might be TRBD1 or TRBD2, each matching 5 bases. The V end was cut by 2 bases, the J end by 7 bases, with 20 bases between. The CDR3 runs to 16 residues. Germline assignment: CDR1 MNHEY and CDR2 SVGAGI. As DNA, the CDR3 is TGTGCCAGCAGTTACCCCTCGGTGGGTAGTGGGGGGACCCAGTACTTC. Amino acids: CASSYPSVGSGGTQYF.

The chain combines TRBV2 with TRBJ2-7, with TRBD1 matching 7 bases. The CDR3 spans 14 residues. V shed 6 bases, J shed 2 bases, and the junction held 7 bases outside the gene matches. Germline V gene sequence: CDR1 SNHLY, CDR2 FYNNEI. The CDR3 nucleotides are TGTGCCAGCAGATACAGGGACAGAGCCTACGAGCAGTACTTC. Translated, it gives CASRYRDRAYEQYF.

The CDR3 nucleotides are TGTGCCAGCAGTTACAGGGAGGGGGAGACCCAGTACTTC. Its translation is CASSYREGETQYF. The chain uses TRBV27 and TRBJ2-5, with D tentatively TRBD2 (7 bases). The CDR3 contains 13 residues. Germline CDR1 MNHEY, CDR2 SMNVEV (reference sequence). Trimming left V 4 bases short and J 5 bases short, with 11 bases between.